One T cell receptor beta chain is described in this entry. The antigen remains unidentified. TCRdb keeps only in-frame clones here, not all; method: immunoSEQ multiplex PCR. The sample holds 1,500 to 1,600 clones; approximately 97% are singletons and the top ten take 1.6%. With 3 bases clipped from V and 5 bases from J, the junction kept 6 bases outside the gene matches. The germline V gene encodes CDR1 SGDLS and CDR2 YYNGEE. The CDR3 loop spans 14 amino acids. The data are from a study of T cells after posttransplantation cyclophosphamide. Broader study findings: Donor-recipient repertoire similarity was low at 1-2 months, rising over year one.

The J gene is TRBJ1-2, the V gene TRBV9; 8 bases map to TRBD1. This TCR was recovered from a woman in her sixties or seventies in good health, CMV-negative, and a related stem cell transplant donor. Sequenced input: naive CD8+ T cells sorted from PBMCs. The CDR3 is CASSGHDRGYGYTF. Written as DNA, the CDR3 is TGTGCCAGCAGCGGACACGACAGGGGATATGGCTACACCTTC.